A selection of T cell receptor beta chains follows, all from one sample in a study of blood T cell repertoires in COVID-19. TCRdb's copy holds only in-frame clones and misses some; the assay was immunoSEQ multiplex PCR. The profile covers under 300,000 clones, with about 83% appearing a single time and 4% taken by the ten largest. The source material was peripheral blood. The receptors here all came from a man aged 50 or older with acute or convalescent COVID-19. CDR3s include the opening cysteine and the closing phenylalanine or tryptophan. Each record gives: V gene, clone size, D gene, J gene, CDR3 protein, CDR3 DNA. D genes are given only for firm matches. Clone size is not always given. Where it is, it says once, few, many or a class for expanded clones.

V: TRBV28; size: .; D: TRBD2; J: TRBJ2-1; CDR3: CASSLPTGTSRNEQFF; DNA: TGTGCCAGCAGTTTACCGACCGGGACTAGTCGGAATGAGCAGTTCTTC
V: TRBV11-2; size: .; D: .; J: TRBJ1-5; CDR3: CASSLGGGSNQPQHF; DNA: TGTGCCAGCAGCTTAGGGGGAGGCAGCAATCAGCCCCAGCATTTT
V: TRBV5-8; size: .; D: .; J: TRBJ1-1; CDR3: CASSRPRYAFF; DNA: TGTGCCAGCAGCCGTCCGAGGTACGCTTTCTTT
V: TRBV30; size: .; D: .; J: TRBJ2-5; CDR3: CAWSVGPSVQTQYF; DNA: TGTGCCTGGAGTGTAGGCCCCAGCGTTCAGACCCAGTACTTC
V: TRBV2; size: .; D: TRBD1; J: TRBJ1-3; CDR3: CASRGQGTPGNTIYF; DNA: TGTGCCAGCAGGGGACAGGGGACGCCTGGAAACACCATATATTTT
V: TRBV2; size: .; D: .; J: TRBJ1-2; CDR3: CASSASVTQAGGYTF; DNA: TGTGCCAGCAGTGCCAGCGTTACCCAAGCGGGTGGCTACACCTTC
V: TRBV11-1; size: .; D: .; J: TRBJ2-5; CDR3: CASSFLSGGETQYF; DNA: TGTGCCAGCAGCTTCCTGAGCGGAGGGGAGACCCAGTACTTC
V: TRBV6-4; size: .; D: TRBD2; J: TRBJ2-3; CDR3: CASSAQGLAGVVTDTQYF; DNA: TGTGCCAGCAGTGCCCAAGGACTAGCGGGAGTGGTAACAGATACGCAGTATTTT
V: TRBV2; size: .; D: .; J: TRBJ1-2; CDR3: CARETEAMSQGYTF; DNA: TGTGCCAGAGAGACAGAGGCTATGTCTCAAGGCTACACCTTC
V: TRBV7-9; size: .; D: TRBD1; J: TRBJ2-3; CDR3: CASSPRTGLGDTQYF; DNA: TGTGCCAGCAGCCCGCGGACAGGGTTGGGAGATACGCAGTATTTT
V: TRBV28; size: .; D: TRBD2; J: TRBJ2-1; CDR3: CASSFPGLVDNEQFF; DNA: TGTGCCAGCAGTTTTCCTGGACTAGTGGACAATGAGCAGTTCTTC
V: TRBV7-9; size: few; D: .; J: TRBJ2-7; CDR3: CASSLAAEEQYF; DNA: TGTGCCAGCAGCTTAGCGGCCGAAGAGCAGTACTTC
V: TRBV6-5; size: .; D: TRBD1; J: TRBJ1-2; CDR3: CASSYSGRGLGYTF; DNA: TGTGCCAGCAGTTACTCGGGCAGGGGGCTGGGCTACACCTTC
V: TRBV28; size: .; D: TRBD2; J: TRBJ2-4; CDR3: CASSLGGVAKNIQYF; DNA: TGTGCCAGCAGTTTGGGGGGGGTAGCCAAAAACATTCAGTACTTC